The 30 T cell receptor beta chains presented below share a single source sample, sequenced in a study of cytotoxic CD8 clonotypes in ibrutinib-treated CLL (dated by TCRdb to 2020 to 2023). The library came from the immunoSEQ multiplex PCR assay. The clones in this table, taken by TCRdb from immuneACCESS, are in-frame only. Not every clone is retained; where verified, under half of the shortfall comes from an unresolved V gene, and the cause of the rest is unknown. The sample data list under 200,000 clones, and roughly four fifths of these were observed just once. The ten largest clones add up to roughly 2% of the sample. Explained via the paper, the time point label denotes: 12 to 13 months on ibrutinib. The starting material was PBMCs, obtained after 12 months of ibrutinib treatment. These receptors came from a human donor with chronic lymphocytic leukemia.

About this clone: This specimen includes other DNA sequences encoding the same CDR3. The rearrangement joins TRBV28 to TRBJ2-2; 9 bases are a match to TRBD1. Germline V gives CDR1 MDHEN, CDR2 SYDVKM. The length of the CDR3 is 15 residues. V was clipped by 3 bases and J by 6 bases; unmatched bases: 5. The CDR3 protein is CASSFGDRVAGELFF. In nucleotides, the CDR3 is TGTGCCAGCAGTTTTGGGGACAGGGTTGCCGGGGAGCTGTTTTTT. The complete variable domain, with remaining parts taken from reference TRBV28 and TRBJ2-2, reads DVKVTQSSRYLVKRTGEKVFLECVQDMDHENMFWYRQDPGLGLRLIYFSYDVKMKEKGDIPEGYSVSREKKERFSLILESASTNQTSMYLCASSFGDRVAGELFFGEGSRLTVL.

The CDR3 sequence is CASSGGSGTDLYGYTF. As DNA, the CDR3 is TGTGCCAGCAGTGGGGGAAGCGGGACTGACCTTTATGGCTACACCTTC. The gene calls are TRBV6-4 and TRBJ1-2, with D possibly being TRBD1 (5 bases). This CDR3 contains 16 residues. The V gene lost 4 bases and the J gene lost 5 bases, with 20 bases spanning the gap. CDR1 MRHNA and CDR2 SNTAGT come from the germline V gene.

The chain is built from TRBV5-1 and TRBJ2-1, with 9 bases that match TRBD2. The CDR3 extends over 17 amino acids. In germline, CDR1 is SGHRS, CDR2 YFSETQ. V was pared by 4 bases and J by 4 bases, with 12 bases of the junction left unmatched. CDR3 nucleotides: TGCGCCAGCAGCCCCCCCGTGCGGGGGGGGCTATACAATGAGCAGTTCTTC. Translating it yields CASSPPVRGGLYNEQFF.

The V and J genes are TRBV4-2 and TRBJ2-6, with 7 bases lining up with TRBD1. From germline, CDR1 is LGHNA and CDR2 YNFKEQ. CDR3 length: 21 residues. J gave up 0 bases and V 2 bases, and 16 bases lay outside the gene matches. Here the CDR3 DNA reads TGTGCCAGCAGCCAATCACAGGGGAACCTAATCCAATTCTCTGGGGCCAACGTCCTGACTTTC. Protein sequence: CASSQSQGNLIQFSGANVLTF.

The J gene is TRBJ2-5, the V gene TRBV6-6; possibly TRBD1 for D (6 bases). V gave up 5 bases and J gave up 4 bases, with 17 bases separating them. Germline V gene lookup returns CDR1 MNHNY and CDR2 SVGAGI (reference sequence). The CDR3 has 15 amino acids. The CDR3 here is CASSQRQAGGETQYF. In DNA, the CDR3 is TGTGCCAGCAGTCAAAGACAGGCAGGTGGAGAGACCCAGTACTTC.

The genes are TRBV30 and TRBJ2-5, with D unresolved. CDR1 and CDR2 (germline): GTSNPN, SVGIG (reference sequence). The V end was cut by 3 bases, the J end by 7 bases, with 9 bases between. This CDR3 contains 11 residues. This chain's CDR3 is CAWRAGPTQYF. As DNA, the CDR3 is TGTGCCTGGAGGGCCGGGCCGACCCAGTACTTC. Combining the CDR3 with reference TRBV30 and TRBJ2-5 gives the whole variable domain SQTIHQWPATLVQPVGSPLSLECTVEGTSNPNLYWYRQAAGRGLQLLFYSVGIGQISSEVPQNLSASRPQDRQFILSSKKLLLSDSGFYLCAWRAGPTQYFGPGTRLLVL.

This chain connects TRBV7-3 to TRBJ1-2; no firm D call. Germline V lookup: CDR1 SGHTA, CDR2 FQGTGA. There are 15 residues in the CDR3. Trimming pared 1 base from V and 0 bases from J, leaving 9 bases between. The CDR3 nucleotides are TGTGCCAGCAGCTTAAATGGGGATACTAACTATGGCTACACCTTC. This gives the protein CASSLNGDTNYGYTF.

The rearrangement uses TRBV6-1 and TRBJ2-3, with 7 bases that match TRBD1. Germline lookup yields CDR1 MNHNS and CDR2 SASEGT. Trimming at V came to 6 bases and at J to 0 bases, leaving 3 bases not matched to a gene. CDR3 length: 14 amino acids. For the CDR3, the DNA is TGTGCCAGCAGCCACAGGGGCAGCACAGATACGCAGTATTTT. It is translated as CASSHRGSTDTQYF.

This clone was recorded once. The chain carries TRBV9 and TRBJ2-2, with TRBD2 as a possible D gene (6 bases). The CDR3 totals 15 residues. Germline CDR1 is SGDLS and CDR2 is YYNGEE. The V end was cut by 3 bases, the J end by 0 bases, with 9 bases between. As DNA, the CDR3 is TGTGCCAGCAGCGACCGACTAGCGAACACCGGGGAGCTGTTTTTT. Encoded protein: CASSDRLANTGELFF.

The chain couples TRBV27 to TRBJ1-1; D perhaps matches TRBD1 (5 bases). Trimming took 2 bases from V and 5 from J, leaving 12 bases between them. Per germline, CDR1 MNHEY and CDR2 SMNVEV (reference sequence). The CDR3 has 14 residues. The CDR3 DNA follows: TGTGCCAGCAGTTTAGGCAGGGTGGGAACTGAAGCTTTCTTT. Residues: CASSLGRVGTEAFF.

The rearrangement joins TRBV28 to TRBJ1-2, with D possibly TRBD1 on 5 matching bases. Per germline, CDR1 MDHEN and CDR2 SYDVKM. Between the trimmed V and J ends, which lost 8 bases and 8 bases, there was a span of 30 bases. This CDR3 has 17 residues. The CDR3 loop is CASGPAVGGTHKGGYTF. The CDR3 nucleotides are TGTGCCAGCGGCCCAGCGGTGGGGGGGACCCATAAAGGGGGCTACACCTTC.

A few counts support this clone. The chain is built from TRBV7-3 and TRBJ1-6; TRBD1 matches 9 bases. Germline V gene data show CDR1 as SGHTA and CDR2 as FQGTGA. CDR3 size: 20 residues. V dropped 1 base and J dropped 4; count of bases not matched to a gene: 14. The CDR3 nucleotides read TGTGCCAGCAGCTTAAGGAAGGTTGGGACAGGGAAACTATATAATTCACCCCTCCACTTT. Its translation: CASSLRKVGTGKLYNSPLHF.

This clone is a singleton in its sample. V is TRBV6-1 and J is TRBJ2-3, with 7 bases identical to TRBD1. Germline V lookup: CDR1 MNHNS, CDR2 SASEGT. The CDR3 runs 15 residues. V lost 10 bases and J lost 5; bases outside the gene matches: 15. DNA of the CDR3: TGTGCCACAAAACAGGGGACAGTCACGGGAGATACGCAGTATTTT. Translation gives CATKQGTVTGDTQYF.

The V call is TRBV21-1, the J call TRBJ2-7; the table gives TRBD1 as D, unverified against the DNA. TRBV21-1 is a known pseudogene. CDR3 length equals 16 residues. The CDR3: CASSPPSGTGEYEQYF. For the CDR3, the DNA is TGTGCCAGCAGCCCACCATCCGGGACAGGTGAATACGAGCAGTACTTC.

J is TRBJ1-2 and V is TRBV19, with TRBD1 matching 8 bases. The CDR3 loop spans 14 amino acids. V was pared by 3 bases and J by 7 bases, with 7 bases of the junction left unmatched. Germline lookup yields CDR1 LNHDA and CDR2 SQIVND (reference sequence). DNA for the CDR3: TGTGCCAGTAGTATCCTCTTTACAGGGGGTGGCTACACCTTC. It specifies CASSILFTGGGYTF.

The J gene is TRBJ2-1, the V gene TRBV28; D is unclear. Germline V gives CDR1 MDHEN, CDR2 SYDVKM. CDR3 length: 14 amino acids. Trimming removed 6 bases from V and 5 bases from J, with 14 bases in between. The chain's CDR3 is CASSRWIGDNEQFF. The CDR3, as DNA: TGTGCCAGCAGCCGCTGGATAGGCGACAATGAGCAGTTCTTC.

In this sample, this clone turned up once. This chain connects TRBV28 to TRBJ2-1; TRBD2 aligns across 13 bases. There are 15 residues in the CDR3. CDR1 MDHEN and CDR2 SYDVKM come from the germline V gene. Trimming removed 6 bases from V and 6 bases from J; junction bases left unmatched: 5. Here the CDR3 DNA reads TGTGCCAGCAGGGGGGGACTAGCGGGGTTCAATGAGCAGTTCTTC. This encodes CASRGGLAGFNEQFF.

The sample holds a few counts of this clone. This chain connects TRBV15 to TRBJ1-1; no reliable D call. The CDR3 runs to 14 residues. V was shortened by 1 base and J by 1 base, with 7 bases between the two germline ends. Germline assignment: CDR1 LNHNV and CDR2 YYDKDF (reference sequence). CDR3 protein: CATSRGNWNTEAFF. DNA for the CDR3: TGTGCCACCAGCAGAGGGAACTGGAACACTGAAGCTTTCTTT. Combining the CDR3 with reference TRBV15 and TRBJ1-1 gives the whole variable domain DAMVIQNPRYQVTQFGKPVTLSCSQTLNHNVMYWYQQKSSQAPKLLFHYYDKDFNNEADTPDNFQSRRPNTSFCFLDIRSPGLGDTAMYLCATSRGNWNTEAFFGQGTRLTVV.

In nucleotides, the CDR3 is TGTGCCTGGAGTGTAAAACTAAACACCATATATTTT. Translating gives CAWSVKLNTIYF. V usage is TRBV30 and J usage is TRBJ1-3; no reliable D call. This CDR3 has 12 amino acids. Germline values: CDR1 GTSNPN, CDR2 SVGIG (reference sequence). The V end was cut by 0 bases, the J end by 6 bases, with 6 bases between. Complete variable domain (other parts from reference TRBV30 and TRBJ1-3): SQTIHQWPATLVQPVGSPLSLECTVEGTSNPNLYWYRQAAGRGLQLLFYSVGIGQISSEVPQNLSASRPQDRQFILSSKKLLLSDSGFYLCAWSVKLNTIYFGEGSWLTVV.

The rearrangement joins TRBV6-5 to TRBJ2-3, with unresolved D. Germline CDR1 and CDR2: MNHEY and SVGAGI. The CDR3 is 13 residues long. The chain's CDR3 is CASGGQNSDTQYF. The CDR3 coding sequence is TGTGCATCCGGTGGGCAGAACTCAGATACGCAGTATTTT.

The chain recombines TRBV7-3 with TRBJ2-7; TRBD2 matches at 8 bases. The germline gives CDR1 SGHTA, CDR2 FQGTGA. V lost 5 bases and J lost 5; bases outside the gene matches: 14. The CDR3 loop spans 16 amino acids. The CDR3 DNA sequence: TGTGCCAGCAGCCCCGGGGGGGCAGGGGTGAGAAACGAGCAGTACTTC. Its protein product is CASSPGGAGVRNEQYF.

This chain joins TRBV29-1 and TRBJ1-1; D remains unclear. V lost 5 bases and J lost 6, with 16 bases in between. From germline, CDR1 is SQVTM and CDR2 ANQGSEA. CDR3 length: 13 amino acids. The CDR3 sequence: CSVHLSKAAEAFF. Written as DNA, the CDR3 is TGCAGCGTTCATCTGAGTAAAGCGGCTGAAGCTTTCTTT.

The chain links TRBV10-3 to TRBJ1-5; D perhaps matches TRBD1 (5 bases). The V gene lost 2 bases and the J gene lost 2 bases, with 25 bases spanning the gap. The CDR3 covers 20 residues. Germline CDR1 reads ENHRY; CDR2 reads SYGVKD. The CDR3: CAISERAGRGSGAGNQPQHF. The DNA for the CDR3 is TGTGCCATCAGTGAGAGAGCAGGGCGGGGATCTGGTGCGGGCAATCAGCCCCAGCATTTT.

V is TRBV20-1 and J is TRBJ1-5; perhaps TRBD1 as D (6 bases). Germline V gives CDR1 DFQATT, CDR2 SNEGSKA (reference sequence). The V end lost 3 bases, the J end lost 11 bases, and 8 bases lay between the germline ends. The length of the CDR3 is 10 residues. The CDR3 region has the DNA TGCAGTGCTAGCGGACAGTCCCAGCATTTT. It encodes CSASGQSQHF.

This chain uses TRBV7-2 with TRBJ2-7; a weak D match, TRBD2 (6 bases). V shed 3 bases and J shed 6 bases, with 12 bases lying between them. The germline gives CDR1 SGHTA, CDR2 FQGNSA. The length of the CDR3 is 13 residues. The CDR3 sequence is CASSLVRGSEQYF. The CDR3 region has the DNA TGTGCCAGCAGCTTGGTTCGGGGGAGCGAGCAGTACTTC.

This clone is a singleton in its sample. This chain uses TRBV2 with TRBJ2-7; D possibly matches TRBD1 or TRBD2 (5 bases each). The germline gives CDR1 SNHLY, CDR2 FYNNEI. The CDR3 has 14 residues. The ends were cut back, 1 base at V and 6 bases at J, with 13 bases in the middle. CDR3 amino acids: CASSEGGSQAEQYF. As DNA, the CDR3 is TGTGCCAGCAGTGAAGGGGGGTCCCAGGCCGAGCAGTACTTC. Variable domain in full (rest from reference TRBV2 and TRBJ2-7): EPEVTQTPSHQVTQMGQEVILRCVPISNHLYFYWYRQILGQKVEFLVSFYNNEISEKSEIFDDQFSVERPDGSNFTLKIRSTKLEDSAMYFCASSEGGSQAEQYFGPGTRLTVT.

V is TRBV5-4 and J is TRBJ2-7; 10 nucleotides align to TRBD2. Looked up from germline, CDR1 is SGHNT and CDR2 is YYREEE (reference sequence). The CDR3 is 16 residues long. V trimming: 0 bases; J trimming: 3 bases; junction bases outside the gene matches: 6. CDR3 in amino acids: CASSLAPSGGLYEQYF. In DNA, the CDR3 is TGTGCCAGCAGCTTGGCCCCTAGCGGGGGCCTCTACGAGCAGTACTTC.

This clone appeared many times. This chain joins TRBV28 and TRBJ1-5; TRBD1 might be the D (6 bases). Between the trimmed V and J ends, which lost 10 bases and 7 bases, there was a span of 26 bases. Germline V gene sequence: CDR1 MDHEN, CDR2 SYDVKM. This CDR3 spans 16 amino acids. DNA for the CDR3: TGTGCCACCACGCGATTGGCCGGGGGGGCAGGCCAGCCCCAGCATTTT. As protein: CATTRLAGGAGQPQHF.

This clone has a handful of counts. The J gene is TRBJ2-2, the V gene TRBV27; D might be TRBD1 (6 bases). Germline V gene sequence: CDR1 MNHEY, CDR2 SMNVEV (reference sequence). The germline V and J ends were trimmed by 6 bases and 0 bases, with 11 bases remaining between them. This CDR3 region has 15 residues. CDR3 sequence: CASSPWTANTGELFF. The DNA of the CDR3 is TGTGCCAGCAGCCCGTGGACAGCGAACACCGGGGAGCTGTTTTTT.

The chain has TRBV5-1 and TRBJ2-6; no definite D call. The CDR3 has 14 residues. The ends were cut back, 7 bases at V and 2 bases at J, with 10 bases in the middle. Germline CDR1 and CDR2: SGHRS and YFSETQ. This CDR3 reads CASQSAAGANVLTF. The CDR3 DNA reads as TGCGCCAGCCAGTCGGCAGCTGGGGCCAACGTCCTGACTTTC.